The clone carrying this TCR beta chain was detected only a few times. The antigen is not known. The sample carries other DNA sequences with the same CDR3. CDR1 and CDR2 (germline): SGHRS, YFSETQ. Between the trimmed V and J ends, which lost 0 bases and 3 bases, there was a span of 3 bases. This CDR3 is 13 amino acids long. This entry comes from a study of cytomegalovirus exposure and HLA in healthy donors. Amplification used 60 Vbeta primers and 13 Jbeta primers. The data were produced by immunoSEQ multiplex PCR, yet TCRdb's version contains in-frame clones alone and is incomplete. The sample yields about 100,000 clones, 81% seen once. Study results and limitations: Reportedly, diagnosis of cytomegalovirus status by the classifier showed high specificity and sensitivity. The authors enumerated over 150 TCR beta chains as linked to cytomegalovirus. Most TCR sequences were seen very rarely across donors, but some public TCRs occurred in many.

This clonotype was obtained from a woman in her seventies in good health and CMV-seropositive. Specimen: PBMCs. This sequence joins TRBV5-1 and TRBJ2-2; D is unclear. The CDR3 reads CASSLAYTGELFF. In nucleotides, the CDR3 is TGCGCCAGCAGCTTGGCTTACACCGGGGAGCTGTTTTTT.